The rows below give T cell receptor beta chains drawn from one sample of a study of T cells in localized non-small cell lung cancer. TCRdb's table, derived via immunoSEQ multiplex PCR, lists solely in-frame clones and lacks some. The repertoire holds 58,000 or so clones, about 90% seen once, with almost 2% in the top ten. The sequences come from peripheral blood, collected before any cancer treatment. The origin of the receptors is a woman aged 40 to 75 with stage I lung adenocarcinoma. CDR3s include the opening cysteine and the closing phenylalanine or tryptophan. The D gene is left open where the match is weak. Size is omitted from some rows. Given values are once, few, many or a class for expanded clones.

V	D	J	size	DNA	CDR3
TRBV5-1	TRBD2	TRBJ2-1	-	TGCGCCAGCAACCAAGCTTCGGGACTAGACTTCGAAGGGGGGAATGAGCAGTTCTTC	CASNQASGLDFEGGNEQFF
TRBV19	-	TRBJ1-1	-	TGTGCCAGTAGTGAGCGGGCCGTAAGGGCTGAAGCTTTCTTT	CASSERAVRAEAFF
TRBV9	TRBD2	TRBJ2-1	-	TGTGCCAGCAGCGCGAGCGGGGGGGAGAATGAGCAGTTCTTC	CASSASGGENEQFF
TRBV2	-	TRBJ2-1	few	TGTGCCAGCATCAGACAAGGGCCCACTCTAGGAGAGCAGTTCTTC	CASIRQGPTLGEQFF
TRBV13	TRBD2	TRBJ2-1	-	TGTGCCAGCAGAACAACTAGCGGGGGCTCCTACAATGAGCAGTTCTTC	CASRTTSGGSYNEQFF
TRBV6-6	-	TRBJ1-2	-	TGTGCCAGCAGTTACATCCAGGAACATGGCTACACCTTC	CASSYIQEHGYTF
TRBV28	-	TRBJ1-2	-	TGTGCCAGCAGCCCTTTGGGCCTAGAATCCTATGGCTACACCTTC	CASSPLGLESYGYTF
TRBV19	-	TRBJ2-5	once	TGTGCCAGTAGTGGACAGTTCCAAGAGACCCAGTACTTC	CASSGQFQETQYF
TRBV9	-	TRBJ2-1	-	TGTGCCAGCAGCGTAGGCGAGGGAGCTAGCTACAATGAGCAGTTCTTC	CASSVGEGASYNEQFF
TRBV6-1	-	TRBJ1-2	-	TGTGCCAGCAGTGAGCCCCGGACTGAGGTGGCGGGATATGGCTACACCTTC	CASSEPRTEVAGYGYTF
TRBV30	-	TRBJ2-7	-	TGTGCCTGGGAGGGGGTGGGACACATACGGCCTAACTACGAGCAGTACTTC	CAWEGVGHIRPNYEQYF
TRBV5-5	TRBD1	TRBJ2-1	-	TGTGCCAGCAGCTTTCAGGGGGCGGCTCGCAATGAGCAGTTCTTC	CASSFQGAARNEQFF
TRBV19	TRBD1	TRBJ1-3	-	TGTGCCAGTAGTGATCCGGGACAGGAGTCTGGAAACACCATATATTTT	CASSDPGQESGNTIYF
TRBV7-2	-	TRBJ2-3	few	TGTGCCAGCAGCTTGCTATCAGATACGCAGTATTTT	CASSLLSDTQYF
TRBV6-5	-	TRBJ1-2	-	TGTGCCAGCAGTGAAGGACGGCGGGGCTATGGCTACACCTTC	CASSEGRRGYGYTF
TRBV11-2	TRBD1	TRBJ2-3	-	TGTGCCAGCAGCTTAGATCTGGAGACAGGGGATATCACAGATACGCAGTATTTT	CASSLDLETGDITDTQYF